This TCR beta chain was recorded in a study of shared clonotypes between healthy human individuals (dated by TCRdb to between 2020 and 2021). With respect to the entire study: The cohort included a few men and a couple of women between 18 and 49 years of age. Per donor, three plates each were used for CD4 naive and CD4 memory, two for CD8 naive, and one for CD8 memory. The study deeply sequenced blood TCR repertoires of several healthy adults to estimate repertoire size and the extent of clonotype sharing between individuals. Libraries were prepared and TCR repertoires were sequenced by different laboratories using diverse techniques, in order to increase sequencing depth and limit assay-specific biases. Leukapheresis yielded between about 0.9 and 9 billion PBMCs per donor.

Healthy HIV-negative adults with no recently reported acute infections or vaccinations were included as donors. Only Caucasian adults living in Nashville, Tennessee, USA were represented among the donors. CD4+ T cells were enriched through magnetic negative selection, after which naive cells were positively selected on CD45RA and the remaining negative fraction served as the memory subset. Blood was obtained by leukapheresis, after which PBMCs were separated by Ficoll-Histopaque density gradient centrifugation and cryopreserved in liquid nitrogen vapor phase. Purity and quantity of every magnetically sorted T cell population were checked by analytical flow cytometry. Genomic DNA was isolated from every sorted fraction and measured by UV absorbance on a Nanodrop 2000c. Using the deep immunoSEQ assay, multiplex PCR amplified TCR CDR3 regions from genomic DNA. Extracted genomic DNA from each cell subset was spread evenly across all wells of several immunoSEQ 96-well plates, with each plate serving as a replicate. Each replicate PCR for sorted subsets received about 180 ng genomic DNA, equal to 30,000 or so T cell genomes. Purified libraries were quantified with a Qubit 3.0 fluorometer, sized on a Bioanalyzer 2100, and re-quantified with the KAPA Library Quantification kit. Every immunoSEQ 96-well plate was sequenced on a dedicated single-read 150-cycle Illumina NextSeq 550 flow cell. Processing in the source paper ran as follows. The immunoSEQ output contained only junctional sequences without quality scores, so filtering could not match that applied to full-length reads. Sequences were annotated with PyIR, a Python wrapper for IgBLAST v1.9, using IMGT germline references to assign V/J genes and CDR3. Any read was removed if the V/J assignment was weak (E-value above 1e-6), the CDR3 was missing, or the read contained stop codons, out-of-frame junctions, or ambiguous translated residues. V3J clonotypes were defined by identical inferred V gene, J gene, and CDR3 amino acid sequence. Percentage overlap between repertoires was computed as shared unique clonotypes divided by the size of the smaller repertoire. Richness of each repertoire was evaluated using RTK rarefaction, the Chao1 estimator, and Recon v2.1 estimates of unobserved clonotypes. For all TCRbeta clonotypes obtained by the gDNA method from a handful of donors, generation probabilities were computed with OLGA. The immuneACCESS repertoire file appears here via TCRdb, limited to in-frame rearrangements. These files lack a portion of the clones; in checked studies, under half of the deficit traces to unresolved V genes, and the cause of the others is not known. V and J calls and clone size are as listed in that table; D and trimming were resolved from the DNA. Present in this sample are roughly 640,000 clones, 97% of which were seen just once. The ten largest clones capture less than 0.065% of the sample.

The CDR3 covers 15 residues, taking in both the cysteine and the phenylalanine. Just the 45-base CDR3 DNA is kept, in frame starting at base 1. CDR1 SGHRS and CDR2 YFSETQ were looked up in the germline V gene. V ends up 5 bases short and J 1 base short, with an unmatched junction base count of 4. The study at large found these results: Based on pairwise subsampling, the degree of clonotype sharing among donors was expected to be affected by sequencing depth. Sampling was restricted to blood, and TCR repertoires in tissue are likely to differ from TCR repertoires in blood. Sharing across a few donors was observed for approximately 5% of naive CD4, around 3.5% of naive CD8, 2% to 2.5% of memory CD4, and about 0.39% of memory CD8 clonotypes. Higher generation probabilities were observed for clonotypes shared by all four sorted-subset donors than for non-shared clonotypes. Incomplete sequencing was indicated by rarefaction of sorted-subset datasets, despite the large sequencing depth. The genetic and exposure-history diversity represented was limited by the small number of donors. Larger estimated clonotype richness was generally found for naive subsets than for memory subsets.

Note on this clone: Which antigen it targets is not known. No quality values exist for individual bases; no much larger clone is one base distant.

The chain joins TRBV5-1 to TRBJ2-3; 10 central nucleotides agree with TRBD1. The source is a woman between 25 and 40 years old in good health. The sequenced sample was naive CD4+ T cells sorted from blood. Read against the paper, the sample's cell subset or site label means: CD45RA+ positively selected. The CDR3 protein: CASSPGTGGTDTQYF. The DNA is as follows: TGCGCCAGCAGTCCCGGGACAGGGGGCACAGATACGCAGTATTTT.